This T cell receptor beta chain was recorded in a study of identical twins (dated by TCRdb to about 2016). In the study overall: TCR alpha and beta repertoires from monozygotic twins, unrelated adults of various ages and cord blood were deep-sequenced to test whether fetal clonotypes persist. To rule out contamination, the twin experiments were replicated at different times with different library preparation protocols.

Library construction relied on 5' RACE. The sequencer was an Illumina HiSeq 2000. Template switching introduced a universal primer binding site; the final cDNA contained a unique molecular identifier, enabling accurate counting of TCR cDNA molecules. First-strand cDNA for TCR alpha and beta chains was synthesized from specific primers in the conserved constant-segment region. To control for contamination, every cDNA library was double barcoded, receiving both a SMART-Mk sample barcode and Illumina barcodes. TruSeq adapter sequences and Illumina sample barcodes were added in two successive PCR steps. The TCR alpha and beta cDNA libraries were sequenced on the Illumina HiSeq platform using custom primers. In the paper's pipeline: MiGEC was used to process raw reads and extract unique molecular identifiers, and MiXCR was used to find CDR3 positions. Recombination models were inferred per individual with the repgenHMM and IGoR tools using an EM algorithm. Shared clonotypes were analyzed with the tcR package in R, and sharing was normalized by the product of cloneset sizes. To study raw recombination without the effects of thymic and clonal selection, out-of-frame nonproductive sequences were analyzed. The raw public reads went through TCRdb reprocessing: fastp at Q25, MiXCR clone calling, in-frame beta chains kept. When rows share a CDR3 protein, they turn into one entry using the most common DNA and genes. The V and J calls, along with clone size, are taken from TCRdb and not from the paper's own processing. This sample has more than 350,000 distinct CDR3 sequences in its table, and 8.5% to 10% of those were observed once. The leading ten clones occupy 8% to 10% of the sample.

All donors were healthy Caucasians. Three unrelated non-twin adults were additionally sequenced: a male aged 18 to 29, a male aged 50 to 60 and a female aged 50 to 60. Miltenyi CD45RO+ enrichment and human naive T-cell isolation kits were used to isolate memory (CD45RO+) and naive T cells from PBMC. This clonotype was seen repeatedly, ten times or more. What this receptor recognizes is not known. Per-base qualities were not stored, and no clone one base away is much larger. Looking up the germline V gene yields CDR1 SGHRS and CDR2 YFSETQ. Reading from cysteine to phenylalanine, the CDR3 counts 15 amino acids. The kept DNA is CDR3 alone, 45 bases in frame from the first base. Unmatched junction bases come to 3, with V trimmed by 0 bases and J by 4 bases. Study-level results and caveats: Compared with coincidental sharing between unrelated individuals, an excess of low generation-probability sequences was observed among out-of-frame TCR alpha sequences shared between twins. Out-of-frame TCR alpha sharing in monozygotic twins was systematically underestimated by recombination models, whereas sharing between unrelated individuals was in agreement with the recombination models. Excess twin sharing in beta out-of-frame sequences was weaker because fewer shared sequences lowered the signal-to-noise ratio. Conclusions relied on cross-sectional statistical analysis, since the same donors could not be followed over many years. Abundant cord blood beta clonotypes carried fewer insertions; young adult naive repertoires showed a weaker similar trend, while memory repertoires showed none. Zero-insertion analyses could be partly confounded by invariant T cells such as MAIT and iNKT, although diverse VJ usage argued against such confounding for most clonotypes.

Recombination connected TRBV5-1 to TRBJ2-3; 9 bases in between match TRBD1. The receptor comes from a woman in her 50s in good health. Input material: naive T cells sorted from blood. The intended sense of this specimen's cell subset or site label: cells isolated with a human naive T-cell isolation kit. In nucleotides, the sequence is TGCGCCAGCAGCTTGGGGACAGGGGTTTCAGATACGCAGTATTTT. It codes for CASSLGTGVSDTQYF.